Shown below are 12 T cell receptor beta chains from a single sample sequenced in a study of OX40 agonist ivuxolimab in advanced cancers. Repertoires were generated with immunoSEQ multiplex PCR, while TCRdb's copy carries only in-frame clones and drops some. The sample has approximately 74,000 clones, approximately 90% seen once. Material: CD4+ or CD8+ T cells sorted from blood, obtained in a trial of the OX40 agonist ivuxolimab. All receptors derive from an adult with an advanced solid tumor such as melanoma, head and neck, liver or kidney cancer.

The V and J genes are TRBV9 and TRBJ1-1, with D perhaps matching TRBD1 (6 bases). There are 14 residues in the CDR3. Germline V gene lookup returns CDR1 SGDLS and CDR2 YYNGEE. Between the trimmed V and J ends, which lost 0 bases and 4 bases, there was a span of 10 bases. CDR3 loop: CASSVGLGGTEAFF. CDR3 in DNA: TGTGCCAGCAGCGTAGGTTTAGGGGGCACTGAAGCTTTCTTT.

This clone was recorded only once. The gene calls are TRBV28 and TRBJ2-1; D gene unclear. Germline CDR1 MDHEN, CDR2 SYDVKM. The CDR3 is 14 amino acids. Trimming stripped 11 bases from V and 0 bases from J, with 14 bases between. This chain's CDR3 is CAAANINSYNEQFF. The CDR3 coding sequence is TGTGCCGCGGCAAACATTAACTCCTACAATGAGCAGTTCTTC.

This clone was observed once. V is TRBV6-5 and J is TRBJ1-1; 7 bases map to TRBD1. Trimming removed 5 bases from V and 3 bases from J; junction bases left unmatched: 6. CDR3 length equals 14 residues. Germline assignment: CDR1 MNHEY and CDR2 SVGAGI. In DNA form, the CDR3 reads TGTGCCAGCAGTAGAGAGACAGGGTACACTGAAGCTTTCTTT. Amino acid sequence: CASSRETGYTEAFF.

This clone has just one count. Other DNA sequences in the same sample also yield this CDR3. The J gene is TRBJ2-3, the V gene TRBV7-6; D possibly matches TRBD1 or TRBD2 (6 bases each). The CDR3 runs to 14 residues. With 0 bases removed from V and 4 bases from J, the gap between germline ends came to 8 bases. CDR1 SGHVS and CDR2 FNYEAQ come from the germline V gene. CDR3 DNA sequence: TGTGCCAGCAGCTTAGCCGGGGGCGCAGATACGCAGTATTTT. This codes for CASSLAGGADTQYF.

The J gene is TRBJ1-5, the V gene TRBV5-6, with D unresolved. CDR3 size: 12 residues. Trimming stripped 0 bases from V and 6 bases from J, with 4 bases between. Germline V lookup: CDR1 SGHDT, CDR2 YYEEEE. The CDR3 DNA reads TGTGCCAGCAGCTTGGCCGGTCAGCCCCAGCATTTT. Protein product: CASSLAGQPQHF.

This clone was seen only once. The rearrangement joins TRBV6-5 to TRBJ1-5; D might be TRBD1 (6 bases). Germline loops: CDR1 MNHEY, CDR2 SVGAGI. The length of the CDR3 is 15 residues. Between the trimmed V and J ends, which lost 6 bases and 2 bases, there was a span of 14 bases. The CDR3 DNA follows: TGTGCCAGCAGCCCGGGACATTACGGCAATCAGCCCCAGCATTTT. Protein product: CASSPGHYGNQPQHF.

This clone was detected a few times. The V gene is TRBV7-3, the J gene TRBJ2-1; D not certain. With 2 bases removed from V and 3 bases from J, the gap between germline ends came to 14 bases. This CDR3 is built from 16 residues. The germline CDR1 and CDR2 sequences are SGHTA and FQGTGA. CDR3 DNA sequence: TGTGCCAGCAGCTTAGAGGCGGCCGTCGTCTACAATGAGCAGTTCTTC. This codes for CASSLEAAVVYNEQFF.

The chain uses TRBV4-1 and TRBJ2-2; D is unresolved. The germline V gene encodes CDR1 MGHRA and CDR2 YSYEKL. The V gene lost 0 bases and the J gene lost 2 bases, with 10 bases spanning the gap. CDR3 size: 16 residues. The CDR3 sequence is CASSQEGQINTGELFF. The CDR3 bases are TGCGCCAGCAGCCAAGAAGGGCAGATTAACACCGGGGAGCTGTTTTTT.

The rearrangement links TRBV27 to TRBJ1-5, with unresolved D. There are 15 residues in the CDR3. The V gene lost 3 bases and the J gene lost 2 bases, with 11 bases spanning the gap. Looked up from germline, CDR1 is MNHEY and CDR2 is SMNVEV (reference sequence). CDR3: CASSFTVGGNQPQHF. The CDR3 nucleotides are TGTGCCAGCAGTTTTACAGTCGGGGGCAATCAGCCCCAGCATTTT.

The J gene is TRBJ1-6, the V gene TRBV7-3, with 9 nucleotides matching TRBD1. Germline V gene sequence: CDR1 SGHTA, CDR2 FQGTGA. The CDR3 runs 14 residues. The V gene end was trimmed by 3 bases and the J gene end by 8 bases; junction bases not matched to a gene: 2. DNA for the CDR3: TGTGCCAGCAGCTTGGGACAGGGTGATTCACCCCTCCACTTT. It is translated as CASSLGQGDSPLHF. Filled out from reference TRBV7-3 and TRBJ1-6, the complete variable domain reads GAGVSQTPSNKVTEKGKYVELRCDPISGHTALYWYRQSLGQGPEFLIYFQGTGAADDSGLPNDRFFAVRPEGSVSTLKIQRTERGDSAVYLCASSLGQGDSPLHFGNGTRLTVT.

The chain is built from TRBV28 and TRBJ1-5, with D unclear. Trimming took off 7 bases at V and 4 bases at J, with 23 bases between the two ends. The length of the CDR3 is 17 residues. Germline CDR1 is MDHEN and CDR2 is SYDVKM. The CDR3, as DNA: TGTGCCAGCACCGGGATAAAATGGTCGAGTGATAATCAGCCCCAGCATTTT. Amino acid sequence: CASTGIKWSSDNQPQHF.

The chain is built from TRBV4-1 and TRBJ1-5; 7 nucleotides agree with TRBD1. With 4 bases clipped from V and 4 bases from J, the junction kept 4 bases outside the gene matches. The CDR3 is made up of 14 amino acids. Germline V CDR1 and CDR2: MGHRA, YSYEKL. The CDR3, as DNA: TGCGCCAGCAGCCCCCCGACAGGGAATCAGCCCCAGCATTTT. Amino acids: CASSPPTGNQPQHF.